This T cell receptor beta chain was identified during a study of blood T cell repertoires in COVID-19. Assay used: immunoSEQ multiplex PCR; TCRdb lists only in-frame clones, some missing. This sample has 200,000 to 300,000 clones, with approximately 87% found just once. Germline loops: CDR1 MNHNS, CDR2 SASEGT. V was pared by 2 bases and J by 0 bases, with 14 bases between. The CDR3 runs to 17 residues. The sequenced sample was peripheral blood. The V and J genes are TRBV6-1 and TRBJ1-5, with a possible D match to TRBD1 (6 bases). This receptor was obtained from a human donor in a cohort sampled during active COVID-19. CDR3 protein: CASSEFGSGVSNQPQHF. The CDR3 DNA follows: TGTGCCAGCAGTGAATTTGGCTCAGGGGTTAGCAATCAGCCCCAGCATTTT.